This is a list of T cell receptor beta chains from one sample in a study of T cell responses to AZD1222 COVID-19 vaccine. Sequencing used immunoSEQ multiplex PCR; TCRdb keeps in-frame clones, though not all of them. This sample yields around 110,000 clones, of which around 90% are seen a single time; around 4.5% belongs to the top ten. The material sequenced was peripheral blood, taken on day 0 of AZD1222 vaccination. The receptor set was obtained from an adult in good health. CDR3s include the opening cysteine and the closing phenylalanine or tryptophan. D genes are given only for firm matches. Where a row states a size, it is once, few, many or the class of an expanded clone; other rows omit it.

>TRBV29-1|TRBJ2-2|NA|NA
CSVAQSSMNTGELFF
TGCAGCGTCGCCCAATCTTCAATGAACACCGGGGAGCTGTTTTTT
>TRBV19|TRBJ1-2|NA|NA
CASSQPPGYDGYTF
TGTGCCAGTAGTCAACCTCCAGGGTATGATGGCTACACCTTC
>TRBV5-4|TRBJ2-5|NA|NA
CASSPWTSLETQYF
TGTGCCAGCAGCCCATGGACCTCACTAGAGACCCAGTACTTC
>TRBV3-1/TRBV3-2|TRBJ1-4|NA|NA
CASSPGVNEKLFF
TGTGCCAGCAGCCCAGGGGTTAATGAAAAACTGTTTTTT
>TRBV5-8|TRBJ2-1|NA|NA
CASSLVLFQANEQFF
TGTGCCAGCAGCTTGGTATTGTTTCAGGCCAATGAGCAGTTCTTC
>TRBV7-6|TRBJ2-3|TRBD1|NA
CASSLTDRGGTDTQYF
TGTGCCAGCAGCTTAACCGACAGGGGGGGTACAGATACGCAGTATTTT
>TRBV7-9|TRBJ2-3|TRBD1|NA
CASSPGGSVYTQYF
TGTGCCAGCAGCCCAGGGGGCTCTGTATATACGCAGTATTTT
>TRBV12-3/TRBV12-4|TRBJ2-7|NA|NA
CASSPRRGYEQYF
TGTGCCAGCAGCCCCCGGCGGGGCTACGAGCAGTACTTC
>TRBV11-3|TRBJ2-3|NA|NA
CASSPGQGVPDTQYF
TGTGCCAGCAGCCCAGGGCAGGGAGTCCCAGATACGCAGTATTTT
>TRBV4-3|TRBJ1-2|NA|NA
CASSQASGELGYGYTF
TGCGCCAGCAGCCAAGCTTCAGGGGAACTGGGCTATGGCTACACCTTC
>TRBV2|TRBJ1-2|NA|NA
CASRAQGRMEGYTF
TGTGCCAGCAGGGCACAGGGTCGGATGGAGGGCTACACCTTC
>TRBV7-2|TRBJ2-7|NA|NA
CASSAVRGYEQYF
TGTGCCAGCAGCGCCGTAAGGGGGTACGAGCAGTACTTC
>TRBV6-6|TRBJ1-2|TRBD1|NA
CASTTPGQTYGYTF
TGTGCCAGCACCACCCCGGGACAGACCTATGGCTACACCTTC
>TRBV9|TRBJ1-6|NA|few
CASSARGVVNSPLHF
TGTGCCAGCAGCGCCCGCGGGGTGGTTAATTCACCCCTCCACTTT
>TRBV19|TRBJ1-1|NA|NA
CASSIRGVNTEAFF
TGTGCCAGTAGTATCCGGGGCGTGAACACTGAAGCTTTCTTT
>TRBV11-1|TRBJ2-7|TRBD1|NA
CASSLGQGVHEQYF
TGTGCCAGCAGCTTGGGACAGGGGGTCCACGAGCAGTACTTC
>TRBV25-1|TRBJ1-4|TRBD1|few
CASSRQTGGVEKLFF
TGTGCCAGCAGCCGGCAGACAGGGGGTGTTGAAAAACTGTTTTTT
>TRBV27|TRBJ2-4|NA|NA
CASTSIGGLENIQYF
TGTGCCAGCACCTCAATAGGGGGGTTAGAGAACATTCAGTACTTC
>TRBV3-1/TRBV3-2|TRBJ1-2|NA|NA
CASSPNGVRGRAGYTF
TGTGCCAGCAGCCCCAACGGGGTTCGAGGGCGGGCTGGCTACACCTTC
>TRBV3-1/TRBV3-2|TRBJ2-3|NA|NA
CASSQELVATQYF
TGTGCCAGCAGCCAAGAACTAGTGGCTACGCAGTATTTT
>TRBV9|TRBJ2-7|TRBD2|few
CASSMTSGFSGEQYF
TGTGCCAGCAGTATGACTAGCGGGTTCTCGGGGGAGCAGTACTTC
>TRBV6-2/TRBV6-3|TRBJ2-1|NA|NA
CASSGLVRTASIGDEQFF
TGTGCCAGCAGCGGGCTAGTCCGGACAGCCTCAATCGGCGATGAGCAGTTCTTC
>TRBV4-1|TRBJ2-2|TRBD2|NA
CARSRGEGFTGELFF
TGCGCCCGCAGCCGGGGGGAAGGGTTCACCGGGGAGCTGTTTTTT
>TRBV2|TRBJ2-7|NA|NA
CASSDGFRTTSYEQYF
TGTGCCAGCAGTGACGGGTTCCGAACGACGTCCTACGAGCAGTACTTC
>TRBV3-1/TRBV3-2|TRBJ2-6|NA|NA
CASSQNPQSSGANVLTF
TGTGCCAGCAGCCAAAACCCACAAAGCTCTGGGGCCAACGTCCTGACTTTC
>TRBV4-2|TRBJ1-5|TRBD1|NA
CASSQDPTGAYSNQPQHF
TGTGCCAGCAGCCAAGATCCGACAGGGGCCTATAGCAATCAGCCCCAGCATTTT
>TRBV5-6|TRBJ2-7|NA|NA
CASTMGSSYEQYF
TGTGCCAGCACCATGGGGTCGTCCTACGAGCAGTACTTC
>TRBV14|TRBJ1-1|TRBD1|NA
CASSQLLQGASFF
TGTGCCAGCAGCCAACTACTACAGGGGGCGTCTTTCTTT
>TRBV6-6|TRBJ1-3|TRBD1|NA
CASSYTGQGAGDTIYF
TGTGCCAGCAGTTACACCGGACAGGGGGCAGGGGACACCATATATTTT
>TRBV7-3|TRBJ2-1|TRBD1|NA
CASSSRDREGNEQFF
TGTGCCAGCAGCTCCCGGGACAGGGAAGGCAATGAGCAGTTCTTC
>TRBV19|TRBJ2-1|NA|once
CASSIGSYNEQFF
TGTGCCAGTAGTATAGGTTCCTACAATGAGCAGTTCTTC
>TRBV28|TRBJ2-7|TRBD1|NA
CASSLYQGAREQYF
TGTGCCAGCAGTTTGTACCAGGGGGCGAGGGAGCAGTACTTC
>TRBV7-3|TRBJ1-6|TRBD1|NA
CASSPGTENSPLHF
TGTGCCAGCAGCCCCGGGACAGAGAATTCACCCCTCCACTTT
>TRBV6-2/TRBV6-3|TRBJ2-3|NA|NA
CASSYVGGHGTDTQYF
TGTGCCAGCAGTTACGTAGGGGGACACGGCACAGATACGCAGTATTTT
>TRBV5-1|TRBJ1-1|NA|NA
CASSLETNTEAFF
TGCGCCAGCAGCTTGGAAACGAACACTGAAGCTTTCTTT
>TRBV28|TRBJ1-1|NA|NA
CASSPETVNTEAFF
TGTGCCAGCAGCCCTGAGACAGTGAACACTGAAGCTTTCTTT
>TRBV20-1|TRBJ1-2|NA|many
CSARRLWGHTF
TGCAGTGCTAGAAGGCTCTGGGGGCACACCTTC
>TRBV2|TRBJ1-6|NA|once
CASTGRGNNSPLHF
TGTGCCAGCACCGGGCGGGGGAATAATTCACCCCTCCACTTT
>TRBV30|TRBJ1-2|NA|NA
CAWSVQGQLVYGYTF
TGTGCCTGGAGTGTACAAGGACAATTAGTCTATGGCTACACCTTC
>TRBV5-1|TRBJ2-7|TRBD2|few
CASSPRGENHYEQYF
TGCGCCAGCAGCCCTCGGGGGGAGAACCACTACGAGCAGTACTTC
>TRBV12-3/TRBV12-4|TRBJ2-1|NA|NA
CASSLWGNEQFF
TGTGCCAGCAGTTTATGGGGAAATGAGCAGTTCTTC
>TRBV5-1|TRBJ1-1|TRBD1|few
CASSLTGQGAFEAFF
TGCGCCAGCAGCTTGACGGGACAGGGAGCCTTTGAAGCTTTCTTT
>TRBV30|TRBJ1-4|NA|NA
CARGHGNEKLFF
TGTGCCAGGGGACATGGTAATGAAAAACTGTTTTTT
>TRBV18|TRBJ2-1|TRBD1|once
CASSPPAGGDEQFF
TGTGCCAGCTCACCACCGGCAGGGGGAGATGAGCAGTTCTTC
>TRBV19|TRBJ1-2|TRBD1|NA
CASWDRPYGYTF
TGTGCCAGTTGGGACAGGCCCTATGGCTACACCTTC
>TRBV5-4|TRBJ2-1|TRBD2|NA
CASSSAGGLLNEQFF
TGTGCCAGCAGCTCAGCGGGGGGGCTTCTCAATGAGCAGTTCTTC
>TRBV28|TRBJ1-6|TRBD1|NA
CASRDWTGASPLHF
TGTGCCAGCAGGGATTGGACAGGGGCATCACCCCTCCACTTT
>TRBV5-1|TRBJ2-7|NA|NA
CASSPNPGSYEQYF
TGCGCCAGCAGCCCCAATCCAGGCAGCTACGAGCAGTACTTC
>TRBV12-3/TRBV12-4|TRBJ2-7|NA|few
CASSFGGSPYF
TGTGCCAGCAGTTTTGGGGGCTCGCCGTACTTC
>TRBV14|TRBJ2-5|NA|NA
CASSLTSRTQYF
TGTGCCAGCAGCCTAACCTCAAGGACCCAGTACTTC
>TRBV9|TRBJ2-5|NA|NA
CASSAEMETQYF
TGTGCCAGCAGCGCAGAAATGGAGACCCAGTACTTC
>TRBV28|TRBJ1-3|TRBD1|NA
CASSLDPGQGGNTIYF
TGTGCCAGCAGTTTAGATCCGGGACAGGGGGGAAACACCATATATTTT
>TRBV5-6|TRBJ1-1|NA|once
CASSLRPDNTEAFF
TGTGCCAGCAGCTTGAGGCCGGATAACACTGAAGCTTTCTTT
>TRBV11-3|TRBJ1-5|NA|NA
CASGRNQPQHF
TGTGCCAGCGGGCGGAATCAGCCCCAGCATTTT
>TRBV5-6|TRBJ1-1|TRBD1|NA
CASSRWTGTEAFF
TGTGCCAGCAGCCGTTGGACAGGGACTGAAGCTTTCTTT
>TRBV19|TRBJ1-6|NA|NA
CASSPPPGQDSPLHF
TGTGCCAGTAGTCCGCCCCCGGGGCAGGATTCACCCCTCCACTTT